This is a list of T cell receptor beta chains from one sample in a study of human T cells and chemical hapten exposure. TCRdb re-called the RACE reads with MiXCR, one entry per CDR3 protein. Of 80,000 to 100,000 distinct CDR3 sequences in the sample, about an eighth were seen once. The material was whole blood, obtained in connection with sensitization to the hapten diphenylcyclopropenone (DPC). The receptor set was obtained from a woman aged 40 to 50 with alopecia areata. Some clones in this sample may be carry-over from other donors' samples. CDR3s include the opening cysteine and the closing phenylalanine or tryptophan. Each record gives: J gene, V gene, D gene, clone size, CDR3 protein, CDR3 DNA. A D gene is named only where the DNA matches it firmly. Only some rows state a clone size, as once, few, many or a class for expanded clones.

>TRBJ1-5|TRBV12-3/TRBV12-4|-|few
CASSLSGSNQPQHF
TGTGCCAGCAGTTTATCCGGCAGCAATCAGCCCCAGCATTTT
>TRBJ2-2|TRBV4-2|-|-
CASSQDLRGTFNTGELFF
TGTGCCAGCAGCCAAGATCTCAGGGGGACTTTCAACACCGGGGAGCTGTTTTTT
>TRBJ1-1|TRBV29-1|-|many
CSGGQGANTEAFF
TGCAGCGGGGGGCAGGGCGCGAACACTGAAGCTTTCTTT
>TRBJ2-7|TRBV5-6|-|few
CASSLDTDYEQYF
TGTGCCAGCAGCCTGGATACGGACTACGAGCAGTACTTC
>TRBJ2-3|TRBV28|TRBD2|-
CASSGLARTTDTQYF
TGTGCCAGCAGTGGACTAGCGCGTACCACAGATACGCAGTATTTT
>TRBJ2-1|TRBV20-1|TRBD2|-
CSARLLAGETNEQFF
TGCAGTGCTCGCCTACTAGCGGGGGAAACCAATGAGCAGTTCTTC
>TRBJ2-3|TRBV6-2/TRBV6-3|-|-
CASSSPPDTTDTQYF
TGTGCCAGCAGTTCCCCCCCGGATACCACAGATACGCAGTATTTT
>TRBJ2-3|TRBV6-6|TRBD2|few
CASRGLADTDTQYF
TGTGCCAGCAGGGGACTAGCGGACACAGATACGCAGTATTTT
>TRBJ2-4|TRBV20-1|-|many
CTILPGPNIQYF
TGCACTATACTCCCGGGGCCAAACATTCAGTACTTC
>TRBJ2-1|TRBV29-1|-|many
CSVGRFMGWDEQFF
TGCAGCGTTGGACGTTTCATGGGATGGGATGAGCAGTTCTTC
>TRBJ1-5|TRBV11-2|-|-
CASSLVRVGGNQPQHF
TGTGCCAGCAGCTTAGTCAGGGTTGGGGGCAATCAGCCCCAGCATTTT
>TRBJ2-7|TRBV20-1|TRBD2|-
CSATGTSGAYEQYF
TGCAGTGCTACCGGGACTAGCGGGGCCTACGAGCAGTACTTC
>TRBJ2-6|TRBV6-2/TRBV6-3|-|-
CASSYASSGANVLTF
TGTGCCAGCAGTTACGCCTCATCTGGGGCCAACGTCCTGACTTTC
>TRBJ1-1|TRBV12-5|-|few
CASGRGLNTEAFF
TGTGCTAGTGGTAGGGGCTTGAACACTGAAGCTTTCTTT
>TRBJ2-5|TRBV5-5|-|few
CASSWDGLGETQYF
TGTGCCAGCAGCTGGGACGGGCTTGGAGAGACCCAGTACTTC
>TRBJ1-1|TRBV18|-|-
CASSPAGVTEAFF
TGTGCCAGCTCACCTGCAGGGGTCACTGAAGCTTTCTTT
>TRBJ2-5|TRBV6-4|-|-
CASSASGGIGTQYF
TGTGCCAGCAGCGCGTCTGGAGGGATCGGGACCCAGTACTTC
>TRBJ2-7|TRBV7-9|TRBD1|-
CASSPTGRPDEQYF
TGTGCCAGCAGCCCGACAGGGCGGCCGGACGAGCAGTACTTC
>TRBJ2-5|TRBV7-7|TRBD2|-
CASSFPPKEPAGVGETQYF
TGTGCTAGCAGCTTTCCCCCGAAAGAGCCAGCGGGAGTTGGAGAGACCCAGTACTTC
>TRBJ1-1|TRBV4-3|-|few
CASSQGQVTEAFF
TGCGCCAGCAGCCAGGGCCAGGTCACTGAAGCTTTCTTT
>TRBJ2-3|TRBV5-1|-|-
CASSNDRRSTDTQYF
TGCGCCAGCAGCAATGACAGGAGAAGCACAGATACGCAGTATTTT
>TRBJ2-5|TRBV21-1|-|-
CASSKALAGGLKETQYF
TGTGCCAGCAGCAAAGCCTTAGCGGGAGGCTTAAAAGAGACCCAGTACTTC
>TRBJ1-3|TRBV18|-|-
CASSPPINGNTIYF
TGTGCCAGCTCACCACCGATCAATGGAAACACCATATATTTT
>TRBJ1-4|TRBV29-1|-|many
CSVVKDSEKLFF
TGCAGCGTTGTCAAAGACAGCGAAAAACTGTTTTTT
>TRBJ2-2|TRBV24-1|-|-
CATSRGQTNTGELFF
TGTGCCACCTCCCGAGGGCAGACGAACACCGGGGAGCTGTTTTTT
>TRBJ2-3|TRBV29-1|-|few
CSVERSADTQYF
TGCAGCGTTGAAAGGTCAGCAGATACGCAGTATTTT
>TRBJ2-4|TRBV10-3|TRBD2|-
CAITRLAGKNIQYF
TGTGCCATCACCCGACTAGCGGGGAAAAACATTCAGTACTTC
>TRBJ2-7|TRBV20-1|TRBD1|many
CSARKGQGGYEQYF
TGCAGTGCTAGAAAGGGACAGGGTGGGTACGAGCAGTACTTC
>TRBJ1-6|TRBV7-2|-|-
CASSLSRSSPLHF
TGTGCCAGCAGCTTAAGCAGGAGTTCACCCCTCCACTTT
>TRBJ2-7|TRBV21-1|-|-
CASSWEENEQYF
TGTGCCAGCAGCTGGGAGGAGAACGAGCAGTACTTC
>TRBJ2-7|TRBV29-1|-|many
CSVEFQRNPYEQYF
TGCAGCGTTGAGTTCCAACGCAACCCCTACGAGCAGTACTTC
>TRBJ2-1|TRBV19|TRBD2|-
CASSLRLAGVAFF
TGTGCCAGTAGCCTCAGACTAGCGGGAGTCGCATTCTTC
>TRBJ2-2|TRBV20-1|-|few
CSARDQLNTGELFF
TGCAGTGCTAGAGACCAACTAAACACCGGGGAGCTGTTTTTT
>TRBJ2-1|TRBV5-1|TRBD2|few
CASSPQPGGSYNEQFF
TGCGCCAGCAGCCCCCAACCGGGGGGCTCCTACAATGAGCAGTTCTTC
>TRBJ1-1|TRBV29-1|-|many
CSVEEGGPEAFF
TGCAGCGTTGAGGAGGGGGGGCCTGAAGCTTTCTTT
>TRBJ1-2|TRBV29-1|TRBD1|few
CSVFGDSQFRETF
TGCAGCGTGTTTGGGGACAGTCAATTCAGGGAAACCTTC
>TRBJ2-7|TRBV7-8|-|few
CASTPRGHGREQYF
TGTGCCAGCACCCCCCGGGGGCACGGACGCGAGCAGTACTTC
>TRBJ2-4|TRBV7-9|-|-
CASSEGPIQYF
TGTGCCAGCTCCGAGGGGCCGATTCAGTACTTC
>TRBJ2-7|TRBV20-1|TRBD2|-
CSAREALAVQYF
TGCAGTGCTAGAGAGGCACTAGCGGTACAGTACTTC
>TRBJ2-5|TRBV5-1|TRBD1|few
CASSLSGTGKETQYF
TGCGCCAGCAGCTTATCCGGGACAGGGAAAGAGACCCAGTACTTC
>TRBJ2-5|TRBV4-3|TRBD1|-
CASSQSRQGRETQYF
TGCGCCAGCAGCCAATCAAGACAGGGTCGGGAGACCCAGTACTTC
>TRBJ2-2|TRBV3-1|TRBD1|-
CASSQGQGPNTGEPFF
TGTGCCAGCAGCCAGGGACAGGGCCCGAACACCGGGGAGCCGTTTTTT
>TRBJ2-3|TRBV27|-|many
CASSRWDTQYF
TGTGCCAGCAGCCGATGGGATACGCAGTATTTT
>TRBJ2-1|TRBV2|-|few
CASNARNEQFF
TGTGCCAGCAACGCGAGGAATGAGCAGTTCTTC
>TRBJ1-5|TRBV20-1|-|many
CSAHDLLGASNQPQHF
TGCAGCGCACACGACTTATTAGGTGCTAGCAATCAGCCCCAGCATTTT
>TRBJ1-6|TRBV6-1|-|few
CASMTRENSPLHF
TGTGCCAGCATGACCAGGGAGAATTCACCCCTCCACTTT